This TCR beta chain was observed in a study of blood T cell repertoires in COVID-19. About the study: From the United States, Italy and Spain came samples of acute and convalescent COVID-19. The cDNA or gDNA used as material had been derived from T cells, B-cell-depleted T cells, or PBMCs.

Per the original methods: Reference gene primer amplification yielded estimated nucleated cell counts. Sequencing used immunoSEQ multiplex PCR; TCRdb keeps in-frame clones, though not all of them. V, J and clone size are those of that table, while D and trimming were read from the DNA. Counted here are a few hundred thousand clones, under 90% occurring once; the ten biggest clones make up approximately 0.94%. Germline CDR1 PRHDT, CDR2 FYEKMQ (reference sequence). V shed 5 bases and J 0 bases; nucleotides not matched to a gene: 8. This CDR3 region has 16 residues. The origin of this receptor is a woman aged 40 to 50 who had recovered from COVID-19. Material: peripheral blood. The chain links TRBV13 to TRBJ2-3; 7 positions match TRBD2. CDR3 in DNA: TGTGCCAGCAGCCCCCCTGCGGGAGAAAGCACAGATACGCAGTATTTT. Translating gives CASSPPAGESTDTQYF.